This TCR beta chain was captured in a study of shared clonotypes between healthy human individuals. TCRdb keeps only in-frame clones here, not all; method: immunoSEQ multiplex PCR. Of around 1.1 million clones detected, approximately 75% appear once; the ten largest clones hold 0.7% to 0.95%. Looked up from germline, CDR1 is SGHDT and CDR2 is YYEEEE. The CDR3 contains 18 residues. The junction had 13 bases not matched to a gene; V was cut back by 2 bases and J by 2 bases. V gene TRBV5-6 combines with J gene TRBJ2-4, with 7 nucleotides matching TRBD2. The TCR originated in a man aged 18 to 29 in good health. Some clones in this sample may be carry-over from other donors' samples. The specimen sequenced was memory CD4+ T cells from PBMCs. Subset reported: CD45RA-negative fraction. CDR3 nucleotides: TGTGCCAGCAGCTTTTCCCCAGGGACTACAAGATCCAAAAACATTCAGTACTTC. Translating it yields CASSFSPGTTRSKNIQYF.